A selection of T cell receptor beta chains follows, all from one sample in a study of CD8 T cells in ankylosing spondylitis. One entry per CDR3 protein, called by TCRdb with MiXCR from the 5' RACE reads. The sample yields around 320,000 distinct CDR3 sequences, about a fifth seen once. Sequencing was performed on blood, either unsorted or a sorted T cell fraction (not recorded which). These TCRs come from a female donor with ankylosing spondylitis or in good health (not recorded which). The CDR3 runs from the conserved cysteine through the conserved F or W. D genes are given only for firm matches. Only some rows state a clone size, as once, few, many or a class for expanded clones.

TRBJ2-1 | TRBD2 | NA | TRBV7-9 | CASSLSAGLVSNEQFF | TGTGCCAGCAGCTTATCCGCGGGACTAGTGTCAAATGAGCAGTTCTTC
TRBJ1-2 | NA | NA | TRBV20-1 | CSARDLQGLYGYTF | TGCAGTGCTAGAGATTTACAGGGACTCTATGGCTACACCTTC
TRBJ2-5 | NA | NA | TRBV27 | CASSLTLLGALQETQYF | TGTGCCAGCAGTTTAACCCTACTAGGGGCCCTACAAGAGACCCAGTACTTC
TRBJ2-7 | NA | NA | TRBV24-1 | CATSDHGPPFEQYF | TGTGCCACCAGTGACCACGGGCCTCCATTCGAGCAGTACTTC
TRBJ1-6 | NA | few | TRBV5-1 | CASSSSNSPLHF | TGCGCCAGCAGCTCATCTAATTCACCCCTCCACTTT
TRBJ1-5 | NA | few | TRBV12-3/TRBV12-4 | CASSPPGRQNQPQHF | TGTGCCAGCAGCCCTCCAGGGCGGCAAAATCAGCCCCAGCATTTT
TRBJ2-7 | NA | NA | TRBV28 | CATKGRVEQYF | TGTGCCACTAAGGGAAGGGTCGAGCAGTACTTC
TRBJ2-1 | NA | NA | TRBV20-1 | CSADPKGSLAEQFF | TGCAGTGCCGACCCTAAGGGGTCCCTGGCGGAGCAGTTCTTC
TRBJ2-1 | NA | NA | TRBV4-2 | CASSQERDRFHEQFF | TGTGCCAGCAGCCAAGAGAGGGATCGGTTCCATGAGCAGTTCTTC
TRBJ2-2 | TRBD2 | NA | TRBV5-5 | CASSQEGLATGELFF | TGTGCCAGCAGCCAGGAGGGACTAGCCACCGGGGAGCTGTTTTTT
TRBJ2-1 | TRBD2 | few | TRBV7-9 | CASSLGWTSGRRDEQFF | TGTGCCAGCAGCTTAGGTTGGACTAGCGGACGTCGGGATGAGCAGTTCTTC
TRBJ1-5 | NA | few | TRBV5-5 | CASSLEAGYSNQPQHF | TGTGCCAGCAGCTTGGAGGCCGGCTATAGCAATCAGCCCCAGCATTTT
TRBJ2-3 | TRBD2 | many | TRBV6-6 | CASRLAGDYTDTQYF | TGTGCCAGCAGACTAGCGGGAGACTACACAGATACGCAGTATTTT
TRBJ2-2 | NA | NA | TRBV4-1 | CASSQHQVGTGELFF | TGCGCCAGCAGCCAACACCAAGTCGGGACCGGGGAGCTGTTTTTT
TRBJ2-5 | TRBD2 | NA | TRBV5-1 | CASKPSGGVQETQYF | TGCGCCAGCAAACCCAGCGGGGGGGTCCAAGAGACCCAGTACTTC
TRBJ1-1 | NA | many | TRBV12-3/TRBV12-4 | CASSLTEGNTEAFF | TGTGCCAGCAGTTTAACTGAGGGGAACACTGAAGCTTTCTTT
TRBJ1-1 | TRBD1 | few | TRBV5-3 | CARSLDRGRIMNTEAFF | TGTGCCAGAAGCTTGGACAGGGGACGTATCATGAACACTGAAGCTTTCTTT
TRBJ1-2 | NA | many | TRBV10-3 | CAISESGQIPGHGYTF | TGTGCCATCAGTGAGTCGGGTCAAATCCCAGGGCATGGCTACACCTTC
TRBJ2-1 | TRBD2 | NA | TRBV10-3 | CAIRAGATSYNEQFF | TGTGCCATCAGGGCGGGAGCGACCTCCTACAATGAGCAGTTCTTC
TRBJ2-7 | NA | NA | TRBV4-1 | CASSQEETVYEQYF | TGCGCCAGCAGCCAAGAAGAAACAGTCTACGAGCAGTACTTC
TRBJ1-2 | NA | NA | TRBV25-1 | CASSGGTGANYGYTF | TGTGCCAGCAGTGGGGGGACGGGAGCTAACTATGGCTACACCTTC
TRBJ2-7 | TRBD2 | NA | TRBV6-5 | CASSYTRLAGDGQYF | TGTGCCAGCAGTTACACCCGACTAGCGGGAGACGGGCAGTACTTC
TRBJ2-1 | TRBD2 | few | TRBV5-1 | CASRGNGREDEQFF | TGCGCCAGCAGGGGGAACGGGAGGGAAGATGAGCAGTTCTTC
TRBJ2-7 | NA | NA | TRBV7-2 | CASSRERSYEQYF | TGTGCCAGCAGCCGGGAGAGAAGCTACGAGCAGTACTTC
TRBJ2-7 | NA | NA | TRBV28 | CASSEISLVEQYF | TGTGCCAGCAGTGAGATTTCTTTGGTCGAGCAGTACTTC
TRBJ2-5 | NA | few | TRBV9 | CASSVKGQATQYF | TGTGCCAGCAGCGTAAAGGGGCAGGCGACCCAGTACTTC
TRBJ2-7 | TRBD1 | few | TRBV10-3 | CAIGNRGSEQYF | TGTGCCATCGGGAACAGGGGGTCCGAGCAGTACTTC
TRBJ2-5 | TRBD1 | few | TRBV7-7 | CASSLAGPGQGIAETQYF | TGTGCTAGCAGCTTAGCCGGCCCGGGACAGGGGATAGCGGAGACCCAGTACTTC
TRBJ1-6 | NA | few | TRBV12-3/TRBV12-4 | CASSFQAYSPLHF | TGTGCCAGCAGTTTTCAAGCCTATTCACCCCTCCACTTT
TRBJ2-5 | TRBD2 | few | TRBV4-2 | CASSPRTSGGETQYF | TGTGCCAGCAGCCCCCGGACTAGCGGGGGGGAGACCCAGTACTTC
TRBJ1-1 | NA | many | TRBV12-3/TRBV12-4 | CASRTTRGTEAFF | TGTGCCAGCCGTACTACTCGAGGCACTGAAGCTTTCTTT
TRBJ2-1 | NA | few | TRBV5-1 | CASSLGGGTADEQFF | TGCGCCAGCAGCTTGGGCGGGGGGACAGCCGATGAGCAGTTCTTC
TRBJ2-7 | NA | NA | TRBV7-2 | CASSLVGANEQYF | TGTGCCAGCAGCTTAGTAGGGGCTAACGAGCAGTACTTC
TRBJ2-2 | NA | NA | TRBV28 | CASSLDARRWYRELFF | TGTGCCAGCAGTTTAGACGCGCGGCGGTGGTACCGGGAGCTGTTTTTT
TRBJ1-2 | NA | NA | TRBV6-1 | CASRDSAAHTGLYGYTF | TGTGCCAGCAGAGACAGCGCCGCTCATACAGGGCTATATGGCTACACCTTC
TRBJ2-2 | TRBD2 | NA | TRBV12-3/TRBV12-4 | CASSSLAEPTNTGELFF | TGTGCCAGCAGTTCACTAGCGGAGCCCACCAACACCGGGGAGCTGTTTTTT
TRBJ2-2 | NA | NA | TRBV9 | CASSVASKRAGELFF | TGTGCCAGCAGCGTAGCTTCGAAACGGGCCGGGGAGCTGTTTTTT
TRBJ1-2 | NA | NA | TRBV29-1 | CSVETVVGYTF | TGCAGCGTTGAAACAGTCGTTGGCTACACCTTC
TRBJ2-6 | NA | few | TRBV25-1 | CASSEGTLVANVLTF | TGTGCCAGCAGTGAGGGTACCCTGGTGGCCAACGTCCTGACTTTC
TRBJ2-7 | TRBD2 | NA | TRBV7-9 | CASSAWTSGWDYEQYF | TGTGCCAGCAGCGCGTGGACTAGCGGGTGGGACTACGAGCAGTACTTC